The rows below give T cell receptor beta chains drawn from one sample of a study of blood T cell repertoires in COVID-19. The repertoire was sequenced with immunoSEQ multiplex PCR; TCRdb's copy has only in-frame clones and lacks some. The sample includes 150,000 to 200,000 clones, approximately 80% of them seen just once. What was sequenced was peripheral blood. Source of these receptors: a woman older than 75 with COVID-19, enrolled during active disease. CDR3s include the opening cysteine and the closing phenylalanine or tryptophan. The order of the fields is V gene, J gene, clone size, D gene, CDR3 protein, CDR3 DNA. A D gene is named only where the DNA matches it firmly. Clone sizes are given selectively: once, few, many, or a class where the clone is expanded.

V: TRBV10-3
J: TRBJ2-5
size: NA
D: TRBD1
CDR3: CATTTGDQETQYF
DNA: TGTGCCACTACGACAGGGGACCAAGAGACCCAGTACTTC

V: TRBV27
J: TRBJ1-5
size: once
D: NA
CDR3: CASSLGDGLYQPQHF
DNA: TGTGCCAGCAGTTTAGGAGACGGGTTGTATCAGCCCCAGCATTTT

V: TRBV29-1
J: TRBJ2-2
size: NA
D: NA
CDR3: CSALSNTGELFF
DNA: TGCAGCGCCCTTTCGAACACCGGGGAGCTGTTTTTT

V: TRBV28
J: TRBJ2-4
size: NA
D: NA
CDR3: CASSPGHLIAKNIQYF
DNA: TGTGCCAGCAGTCCCGGACATCTTATAGCCAAAAACATTCAGTACTTC

V: TRBV6-5
J: TRBJ2-2
size: NA
D: NA
CDR3: CASSYSVGTGELFF
DNA: TGTGCCAGCAGTTACTCAGTCGGCACCGGGGAGCTGTTTTTT

V: TRBV18
J: TRBJ1-3
size: NA
D: NA
CDR3: CASSYFGPGAGNTIYF
DNA: TGTGCCAGCTCATACTTCGGACCGGGAGCTGGAAACACCATATATTTT

V: TRBV4-2
J: TRBJ1-2
size: NA
D: TRBD1
CDR3: CASSQESGTENGYTF
DNA: TGTGCCAGCAGCCAAGAATCCGGGACAGAGAATGGCTACACCTTC

V: TRBV6-5
J: TRBJ2-7
size: NA
D: TRBD1
CDR3: CASSRDRSYEQYF
DNA: TGTGCCAGCAGCCGGGACAGATCCTACGAGCAGTACTTC

V: TRBV19
J: TRBJ2-4
size: NA
D: TRBD2
CDR3: CASSMVGLAGGDAKNIQYF
DNA: TGTGCCAGTAGTATGGTGGGACTAGCGGGAGGTGACGCCAAAAACATTCAGTACTTC

V: TRBV3-1/TRBV3-2
J: TRBJ2-7
size: NA
D: NA
CDR3: CASSQDVAWDEQYF
DNA: TGTGCCAGCAGCCAAGACGTAGCATGGGACGAGCAGTACTTC

V: TRBV9
J: TRBJ1-3
size: NA
D: NA
CDR3: CASSDQALFSGNTIYF
DNA: TGTGCCAGCAGCGATCAGGCCCTCTTCTCTGGAAACACCATATATTTT